Below, one T cell receptor (beta chain) is given with its context. Its target is not known. V dropped 1 base and J dropped 5 bases, with 13 bases sitting between them. The CDR3 extends over 15 amino acids. Germline loops: CDR1 SGHTA, CDR2 FQGNSA. This entry is derived from a study of quantifying T cell responses using KT2 cells. Background on the study: cDNA was made from DNase-treated RNA using alpha and beta constant primers.

The sample is PBMC spiked with counted cells of clone KT2. Findings of the study overall: Detection of KT2 sequences held at the lowest tested level, about one cell per 100,000 PBMC.

An oligo carrying a UMI was ligated to the cDNA 3' end. An equimolar mix of RC1.1 and RC1.2 primed the beta chain across TRBC1 and TRBC2. Starting with the second PCR, alpha and beta TCR chains went through separate processing. TCRdb reprocessed the UMI-ligation and nested PCR reads via MiXCR and lists one record per CDR3 protein. Here the sample spans about 33,000 distinct CDR3 sequences, about a tenth being singletons. Specimen: PBMCs spiked with cells of the T cell clone KT2. This receptor was identified in a human donor. The chain employs TRBV7-2 and TRBJ2-3; possibly TRBD1 for D (5 bases). DNA of the CDR3: TGTGCCAGCAGCTTAGACAGGCGTTCGGGAGATACGCAGTATTTT. This gives the protein CASSLDRRSGDTQYF.